Each of the 23 T cell receptor beta chains below was sequenced from the same sample in a study of OX40 agonist ivuxolimab in advanced cancers. TCRdb's copy holds only in-frame clones and misses some; the assay was immunoSEQ multiplex PCR. The sample has some 25,000 clones; roughly 80% are singletons. Sequenced here: CD4+ or CD8+ T cells sorted from blood, sampled in a trial of the OX40 agonist ivuxolimab. These receptors all stem from an adult with an advanced solid tumor such as melanoma, head and neck, liver or kidney cancer.

V gene TRBV25-1 combines with J gene TRBJ1-5; the D gene is possibly TRBD1 (6 bases). The germline V gene has CDR1 MGHDK and CDR2 SYGVNS. The ends were cut back, 5 bases at V and 4 bases at J, with 12 bases in the middle. The CDR3 is 14 amino acids. The CDR3 DNA reads as TGTGCCAGCAGTCCCAGGGGATTTAATCAGCCCCAGCATTTT. Its translation is CASSPRGFNQPQHF.

The chain employs TRBV6-5 and TRBJ2-7; D is ambiguous. Deletions cut 4 bases from V and 2 bases from J, with 9 bases between. CDR1 and CDR2 (germline): MNHEY, SVGAGI. CDR3 length equals 13 residues. The CDR3 DNA is TGTGCCAGCAGTTTGAGTGAGACCTACGAGCAGTACTTC. It yields the protein CASSLSETYEQYF.

J is TRBJ2-7 and V is TRBV27, with a tentative D call TRBD2 (5 bases). The germline V gene encodes CDR1 MNHEY and CDR2 SMNVEV (reference sequence). This CDR3 spans 13 amino acids. Trimming removed 2 bases at V and 0 bases at J, with 5 bases between. In DNA, the CDR3 is TGTGCCAGCAGTTTAGGACTCTCCTACGAGCAGTACTTC. Residues: CASSLGLSYEQYF.

The V and J genes are TRBV12-5 and TRBJ1-2, with D tentatively TRBD1 (6 bases). The length of the CDR3 is 16 residues. The V end was cut by 6 bases, the J end by 1 base, with 18 bases between. Germline V lookup: CDR1 LGHNT, CDR2 FRNRAP. CDR3 in amino acids: CASGEHRDKYNYGYTF. The DNA of the CDR3 is TGTGCTAGTGGGGAACACCGGGACAAATATAACTATGGCTACACCTTC.

The J gene is TRBJ1-2, the V gene TRBV5-5, with 7 bases identical to TRBD1. V lost 4 bases to trimming and J lost 5 bases; unmatched junction nucleotides: 11. The CDR3 is 15 residues long. Germline V gene data show CDR1 as SGHKS and CDR2 as YYEKEE (reference sequence). The CDR3, as DNA: TGTGCCAGCAGCCCCTACCGGGACAGTGGGTATGGCTACACCTTC. Translation: CASSPYRDSGYGYTF.

This chain joins TRBV7-9 and TRBJ1-4, with 8 nucleotides matching TRBD1. Germline trimming cut 6 bases from V and 3 bases from J; bases unmatched to any gene: 3. The CDR3 totals 14 residues. CDR1 SEHNR and CDR2 FQNEAQ come from the germline V gene (reference sequence). For the CDR3, the DNA is TGTGCCAGCAGAGCACAGGGGGCTAATGAAAAACTGTTTTTT. As protein: CASRAQGANEKLFF.

The chain employs TRBV19 and TRBJ2-1; possible D gene TRBD1, 6 bases. The germline CDR1 and CDR2 sequences are LNHDA and SQIVND (reference sequence). The CDR3 sequence is 16 residues long. Trimming cost V 5 bases and J 7 bases, with 21 bases left between them. CDR3 coding DNA: TGTGCCAGTAGTCCACTGGGGGCAACAACAGGTAATGAGCAGTTCTTC. Its translation: CASSPLGATTGNEQFF.

V gene TRBV11-2 combines with J gene TRBJ2-2; no clear D gene. V was shortened by 1 base and J by 6 bases, with 15 bases between the two germline ends. There are 16 residues in the CDR3. The germline CDR1 and CDR2 sequences are SGHAT and FQNNGV. The CDR3 reads CASSLVGSVFPGELFF. The CDR3 DNA is TGTGCCAGCAGCTTAGTTGGCAGTGTGTTTCCCGGGGAGCTGTTTTTT.

The chain carries TRBV5-1 and TRBJ2-3; D possibly corresponds to TRBD1 (5 bases). Trimming took 2 bases from V and 6 from J, leaving 10 bases between them. The V gene's germline CDR1 is SGHRS and CDR2 YFSETQ. This CDR3 is 13 amino acids long. The CDR3 nucleotides read TGCGCCAGCAGCTTAGTCAGGGCCGATACGCAGTATTTT. Translated, it gives CASSLVRADTQYF. The full variable domain, its missing parts supplied by reference TRBV5-1 and TRBJ2-3, is KAGVTQTPRYLIKTRGQQVTLSCSPISGHRSVSWYQQTPGQGLQFLFEYFSETQRNKGNFPGRFSGRQFSNSRSEMNVSTLELGDSALYLCASSLVRADTQYFGPGTRLTVL.

The CDR3 region has the DNA TGTGCCAGCAGCTTCGGGGGTGACTACAATGAGCAGTTCTTC. Translation: CASSFGGDYNEQFF. The chain is built from TRBV5-6 and TRBJ2-1; a possible D gene is TRBD2 (6 bases). The V end lost 2 bases, the J end lost 3 bases, and 9 bases lay between the germline ends. Germline CDR1 and CDR2: SGHDT and YYEEEE. The CDR3 sequence is 14 residues long.

V is TRBV7-2 and J is TRBJ2-3, with 14 nucleotides matching TRBD2. The germline gives CDR1 SGHTA, CDR2 FQGNSA. This CDR3 has 16 amino acids. Losses at the gene ends were 5 bases for V and 2 bases for J; bases not matched to a gene: 3. The CDR3 DNA reads TGTGCCAGCAGCGAGGGACTAGCGGGGGTCACAGATACGCAGTATTTT. This translates into CASSEGLAGVTDTQYF.

This clone occurred a few times. The rearrangement uses TRBV15 and TRBJ2-7, with TRBD2 identical over 14 bases. In germline, CDR1 is LNHNV, CDR2 YYDKDF (reference sequence). This CDR3 region has 14 residues. V gave up 6 bases and J gave up 5 bases; unmatched junction bases: 3. CDR3 nucleotides: TGTGCCACCAGAGGGACTAGCGGGAGTAACGAGCAGTACTTC. Amino acid sequence: CATRGTSGSNEQYF.

This rearrangement joins TRBV15 to TRBJ2-7; TRBD1 aligns across 8 bases. The trim removed 2 bases at V and 7 bases at J, leaving 13 bases unmatched. Germline lookup yields CDR1 LNHNV and CDR2 YYDKDF (reference sequence). The CDR3 is made up of 16 amino acids. The CDR3 here is CATSRSRDRPFTEQYF. DNA for the CDR3: TGTGCCACCAGCAGATCCAGGGACAGGCCCTTTACGGAGCAGTACTTC.

The chain is built from TRBV2 and TRBJ1-3, with 9 nucleotides matching TRBD1. The CDR3 is 13 residues long. The V segment lost 10 bases and the J segment 4 bases; nucleotides outside the gene matches: 5. Germline lookup yields CDR1 SNHLY and CDR2 FYNNEI. CDR3 nucleotide sequence: TGTGCCATAGACAGGGGGACCGGAAACACCATATATTTT. Translated: CAIDRGTGNTIYF.

The rearrangement links TRBV6-1 to TRBJ2-5; the match to TRBD2 covers 7 bases. CDR1 is MNHNS and CDR2 is SASEGT in the germline V gene. The trim removed 3 bases at V and 7 bases at J, leaving 5 bases unmatched. This CDR3 comprises 13 residues. The CDR3 reads CASSDGGSGTQYF. The CDR3 DNA is TGTGCCAGCAGTGACGGGGGGTCTGGGACCCAGTACTTC.

The chain has TRBV19 and TRBJ2-4; the match to TRBD2 covers 13 bases. The V and J ends lost 3 bases and 6 bases, in that order; junction bases with no gene match: 5. Looked up from germline, CDR1 is LNHDA and CDR2 is SQIVND (reference sequence). The CDR3 is 16 amino acids. The CDR3 spells CASSIGRLAGGNIQYF. CDR3 nucleotide sequence: TGTGCCAGTAGTATCGGTAGACTAGCGGGGGGAAACATTCAGTACTTC.

The chain couples TRBV13 to TRBJ1-2, with TRBD1 matching 7 bases. CDR3 length: 17 residues. Germline lookup yields CDR1 PRHDT and CDR2 FYEKMQ (reference sequence). J gave up 4 bases and V 4 bases, and 15 bases lay outside the gene matches. The CDR3 here is CASSSNTGRGFGYGYTF. DNA for the CDR3: TGTGCCAGCAGCTCGAATACGGGCAGGGGGTTCGGCTATGGCTACACCTTC.

This chain connects TRBV7-3 to TRBJ2-3; D might be TRBD2 (5 bases). The CDR3 runs 14 residues. Looked up from germline, CDR1 is SGHTA and CDR2 is FQGTGA. V lost 6 bases and J lost 1, with 11 bases in between. CDR3 residues: CASSFSGGTDTQYF. For the CDR3, the DNA is TGTGCCAGCAGTTTCTCCGGGGGCACAGATACGCAGTATTTT.

This clone has more than one count but fewer than ten. The CDR3 region has the DNA TGTGCCAGCAGATCTAGCACTGAAGCTTTCTTT. Its protein product is CASRSSTEAFF. This chain connects TRBV27 to TRBJ1-1; D remains ambiguous. This CDR3 is built from 11 residues. The V end lost 6 bases, the J end lost 4 bases, and 6 bases lay between the germline ends. Germline loops: CDR1 MNHEY, CDR2 SMNVEV (reference sequence).

The V and J genes are TRBV29-1 and TRBJ2-1; TRBD2 agrees at 11 bases. CDR1 and CDR2 (germline): SQVTM, ANQGSEA. The CDR3 runs to 14 residues. Trimming cost V 6 bases and J 8 bases; bases outside gene matches: 9. CDR3: CSVELAGVAYEQFF. In nucleotides, the CDR3 is TGCAGCGTGGAACTAGCGGGAGTGGCGTATGAGCAGTTCTTC.

V gene TRBV9 combines with J gene TRBJ2-6; D call uncertain. Germline V lookup: CDR1 SGDLS, CDR2 YYNGEE. V lost 0 bases and J 0 bases, leaving 22 bases between the germline ends. This CDR3 has 21 residues. DNA for the CDR3: TGTGCCAGCAGCGTAGCACTTTCCCCGCAGGCCGATAGCTCTGGGGCCAACGTCCTGACTTTC. Translating it yields CASSVALSPQADSSGANVLTF.

The chain is built from TRBV7-9 and TRBJ2-3; D ambiguous. Looked up from germline, CDR1 is SEHNR and CDR2 is FQNEAQ (reference sequence). The CDR3 extends over 15 amino acids. The germline V and J ends were trimmed by 0 bases and 2 bases, with 9 bases remaining between them. CDR3 sequence reads: CASSLANGYTDTQYF. The CDR3 nucleotides are TGTGCCAGCAGCTTAGCGAACGGATACACAGATACGCAGTATTTT.

The genes are TRBV7-9 and TRBJ1-1; tentatively, D is TRBD1 (5 bases). Germline CDR1 is SEHNR and CDR2 is FQNEAQ (reference sequence). The V and J ends lost 4 bases and 3 bases respectively, with 15 bases between them. The CDR3 has 15 amino acids. The CDR3 DNA follows: TGTGCCAGCAGCTCACGGGACGGAGGGGACACTGAAGCTTTCTTT. Protein product: CASSSRDGGDTEAFF.